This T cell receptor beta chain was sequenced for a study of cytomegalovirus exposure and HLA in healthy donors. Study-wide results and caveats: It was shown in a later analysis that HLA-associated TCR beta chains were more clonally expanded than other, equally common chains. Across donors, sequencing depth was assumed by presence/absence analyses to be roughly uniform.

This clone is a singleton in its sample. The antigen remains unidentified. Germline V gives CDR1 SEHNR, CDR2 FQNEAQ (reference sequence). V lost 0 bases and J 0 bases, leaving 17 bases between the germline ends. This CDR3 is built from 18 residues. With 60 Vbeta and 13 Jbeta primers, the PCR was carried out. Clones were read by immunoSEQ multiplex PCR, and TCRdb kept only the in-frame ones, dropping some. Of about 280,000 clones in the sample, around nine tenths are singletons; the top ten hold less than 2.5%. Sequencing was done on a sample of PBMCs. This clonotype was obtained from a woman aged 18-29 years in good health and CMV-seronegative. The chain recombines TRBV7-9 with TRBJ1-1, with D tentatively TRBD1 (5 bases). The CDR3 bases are TGTGCCAGCAGCTTAGCGGCGGACCCAAGGGGTCTGAACACTGAAGCTTTCTTT. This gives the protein CASSLAADPRGLNTEAFF.